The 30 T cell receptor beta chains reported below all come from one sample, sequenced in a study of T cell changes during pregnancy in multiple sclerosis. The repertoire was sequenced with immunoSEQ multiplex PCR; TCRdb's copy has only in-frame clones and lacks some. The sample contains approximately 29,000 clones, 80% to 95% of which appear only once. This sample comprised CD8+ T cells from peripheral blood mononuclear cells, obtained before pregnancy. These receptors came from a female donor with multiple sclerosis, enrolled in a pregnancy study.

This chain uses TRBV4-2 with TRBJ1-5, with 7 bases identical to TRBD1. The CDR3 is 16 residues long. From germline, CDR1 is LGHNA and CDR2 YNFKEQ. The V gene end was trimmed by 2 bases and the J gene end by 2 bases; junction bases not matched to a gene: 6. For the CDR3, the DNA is TGTGCCAGCAGCCAAACTACAGGGGTTGGCAATCAGCCCCAGCATTTT. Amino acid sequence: CASSQTTGVGNQPQHF.

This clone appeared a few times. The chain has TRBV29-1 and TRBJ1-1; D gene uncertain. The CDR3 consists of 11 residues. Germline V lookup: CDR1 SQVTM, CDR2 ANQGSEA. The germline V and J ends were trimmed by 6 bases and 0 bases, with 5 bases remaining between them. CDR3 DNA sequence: TGCAGCGTAGAGATGAACACTGAAGCTTTCTTT. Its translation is CSVEMNTEAFF.

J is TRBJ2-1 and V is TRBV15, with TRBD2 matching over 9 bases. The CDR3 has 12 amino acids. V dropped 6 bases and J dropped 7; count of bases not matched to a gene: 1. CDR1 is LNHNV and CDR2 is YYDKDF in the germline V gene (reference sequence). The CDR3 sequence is CATRGLANEQFF. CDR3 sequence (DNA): TGTGCCACCAGAGGACTAGCGAATGAGCAGTTCTTC.

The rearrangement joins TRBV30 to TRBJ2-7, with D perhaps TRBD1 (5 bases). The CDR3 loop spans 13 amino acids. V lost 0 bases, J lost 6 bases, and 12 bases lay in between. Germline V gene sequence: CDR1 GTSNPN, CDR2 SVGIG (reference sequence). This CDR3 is CAWSVLKTAEQYF. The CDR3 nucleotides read TGTGCCTGGAGTGTACTTAAGACAGCCGAGCAGTACTTC.

The CDR3 is CSWGQGSGEQYF. For the CDR3, the DNA is TGCAGCTGGGGACAGGGGTCGGGAGAGCAGTACTTC. The chain employs TRBV29-1 and TRBJ2-5; 10 positions match TRBD1. The CDR3 length is 12 residues. Germline V gene sequence: CDR1 SQVTM, CDR2 ANQGSEA. The trim removed 8 bases at V and 11 bases at J, leaving 11 bases unmatched.

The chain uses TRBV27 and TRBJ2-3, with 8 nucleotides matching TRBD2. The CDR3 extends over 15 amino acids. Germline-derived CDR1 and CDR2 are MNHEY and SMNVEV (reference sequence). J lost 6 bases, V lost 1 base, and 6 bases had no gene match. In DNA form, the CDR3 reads TGTGCCAGCAGTTTATTCGGGAGGGCCGGGGATACGCAGTATTTT. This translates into CASSLFGRAGDTQYF.

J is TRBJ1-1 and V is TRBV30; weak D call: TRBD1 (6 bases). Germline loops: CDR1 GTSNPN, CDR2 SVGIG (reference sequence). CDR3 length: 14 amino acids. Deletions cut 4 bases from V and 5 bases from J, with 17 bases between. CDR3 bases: TGTGCCTGGACGCCCGGGACACGGGGAACTGAAGCTTTCTTT. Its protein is CAWTPGTRGTEAFF.

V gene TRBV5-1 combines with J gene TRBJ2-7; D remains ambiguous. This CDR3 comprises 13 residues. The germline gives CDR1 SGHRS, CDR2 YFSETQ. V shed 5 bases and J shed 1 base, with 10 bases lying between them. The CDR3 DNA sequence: TGCGCCAGCAGTCCCGACATTTCCTACGAGCAGTACTTC. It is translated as CASSPDISYEQYF.

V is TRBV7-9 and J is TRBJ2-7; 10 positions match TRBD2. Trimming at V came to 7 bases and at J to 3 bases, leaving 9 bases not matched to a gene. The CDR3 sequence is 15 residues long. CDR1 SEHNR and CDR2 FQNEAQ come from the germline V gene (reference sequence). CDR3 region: CASTEGASGSYEQYF. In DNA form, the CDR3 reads TGTGCCAGCACCGAAGGGGCTAGCGGGAGCTACGAGCAGTACTTC.

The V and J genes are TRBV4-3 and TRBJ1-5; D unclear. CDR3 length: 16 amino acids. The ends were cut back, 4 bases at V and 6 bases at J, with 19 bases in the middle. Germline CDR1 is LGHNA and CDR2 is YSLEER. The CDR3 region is CASSPNLGERGQPQHF. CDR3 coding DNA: TGCGCCAGCAGCCCTAACCTCGGGGAACGAGGTCAGCCCCAGCATTTT.

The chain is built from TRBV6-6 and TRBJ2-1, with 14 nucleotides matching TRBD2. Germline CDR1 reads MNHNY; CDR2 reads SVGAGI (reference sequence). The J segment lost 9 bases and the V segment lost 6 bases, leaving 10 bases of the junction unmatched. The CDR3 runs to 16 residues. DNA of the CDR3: TGTGCCAGCAGCCTCTCCGGGACTAGCGGGAGTATTGAGCAGTTCTTC. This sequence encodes CASSLSGTSGSIEQFF.

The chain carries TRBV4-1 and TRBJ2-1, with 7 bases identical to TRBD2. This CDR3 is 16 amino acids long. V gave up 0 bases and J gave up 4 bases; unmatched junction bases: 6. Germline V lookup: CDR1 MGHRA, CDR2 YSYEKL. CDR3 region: CASSQEFLAEYNEQFF. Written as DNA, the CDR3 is TGCGCCAGCAGCCAAGAGTTTCTAGCGGAGTACAATGAGCAGTTCTTC.

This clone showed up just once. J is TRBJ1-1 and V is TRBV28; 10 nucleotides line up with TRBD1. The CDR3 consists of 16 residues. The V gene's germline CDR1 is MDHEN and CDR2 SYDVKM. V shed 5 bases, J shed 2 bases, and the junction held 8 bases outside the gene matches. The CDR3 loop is CASSTRDRGPNTEAFF. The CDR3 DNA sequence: TGTGCCAGCAGTACTCGGGACAGGGGACCCAACACTGAAGCTTTCTTT.

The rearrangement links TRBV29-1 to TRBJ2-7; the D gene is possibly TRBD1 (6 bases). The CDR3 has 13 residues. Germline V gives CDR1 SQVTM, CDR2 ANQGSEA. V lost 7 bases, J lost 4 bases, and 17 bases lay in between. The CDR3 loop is CSALRTETYEQYF. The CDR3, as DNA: TGCAGCGCATTAAGGACAGAGACATACGAGCAGTACTTC.

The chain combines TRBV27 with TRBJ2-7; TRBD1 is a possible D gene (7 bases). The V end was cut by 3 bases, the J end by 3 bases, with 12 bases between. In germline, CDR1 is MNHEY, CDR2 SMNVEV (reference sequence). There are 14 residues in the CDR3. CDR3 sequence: CASSFGRTGYEQYF. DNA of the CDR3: TGTGCCAGCAGTTTTGGGAGGACAGGCTACGAGCAGTACTTC.

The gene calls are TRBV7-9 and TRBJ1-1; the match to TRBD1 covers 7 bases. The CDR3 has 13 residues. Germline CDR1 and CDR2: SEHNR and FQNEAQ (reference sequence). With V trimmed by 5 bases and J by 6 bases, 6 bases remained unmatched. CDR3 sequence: CASSPQGSPEAFF. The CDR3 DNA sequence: TGTGCCAGCAGCCCACAGGGGTCCCCTGAAGCTTTCTTT.

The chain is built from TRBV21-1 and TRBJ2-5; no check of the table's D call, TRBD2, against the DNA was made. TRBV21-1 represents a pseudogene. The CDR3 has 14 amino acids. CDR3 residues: CASRRGGSVRTQYF. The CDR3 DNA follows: TGTGCCTCTCGGAGGGGGGGTTCGGTTAGGACCCAGTACTTC.

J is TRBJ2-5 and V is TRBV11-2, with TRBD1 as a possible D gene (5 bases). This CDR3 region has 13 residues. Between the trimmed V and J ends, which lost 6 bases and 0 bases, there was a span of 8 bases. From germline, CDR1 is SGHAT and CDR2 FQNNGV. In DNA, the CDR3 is TGTGCCAGCAGGGACACGTACCAAGAGACCCAGTACTTC. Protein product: CASRDTYQETQYF.

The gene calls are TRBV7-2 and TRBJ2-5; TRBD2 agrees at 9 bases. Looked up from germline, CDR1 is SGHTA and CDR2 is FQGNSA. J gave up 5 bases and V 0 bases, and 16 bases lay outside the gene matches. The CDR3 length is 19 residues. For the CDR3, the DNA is TGTGCCAGCAGCTTAGCGAGGCGTGGTATGCGGGAGGGCTGGGAGACCCAGTACTTC. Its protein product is CASSLARRGMREGWETQYF.

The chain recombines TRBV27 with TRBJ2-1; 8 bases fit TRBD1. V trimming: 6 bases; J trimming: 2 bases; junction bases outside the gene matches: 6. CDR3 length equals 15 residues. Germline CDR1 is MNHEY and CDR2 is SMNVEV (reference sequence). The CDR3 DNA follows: TGTGCCAGCAGCCAGGACAGGGTCCCCTACAATGAGCAGTTCTTC. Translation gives CASSQDRVPYNEQFF.

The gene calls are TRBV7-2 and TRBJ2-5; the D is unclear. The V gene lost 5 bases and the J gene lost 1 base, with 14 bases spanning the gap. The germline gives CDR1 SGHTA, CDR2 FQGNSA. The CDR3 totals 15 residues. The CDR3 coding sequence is TGTGCCAGCAGCCCGAGGCTGCGGCCCCAAGAGACCCAGTACTTC. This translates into CASSPRLRPQETQYF.

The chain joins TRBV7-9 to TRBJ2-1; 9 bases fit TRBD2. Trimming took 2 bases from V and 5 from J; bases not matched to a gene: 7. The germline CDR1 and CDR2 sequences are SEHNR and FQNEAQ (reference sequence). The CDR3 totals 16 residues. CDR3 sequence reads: CASSLLAGGSNNEQFF. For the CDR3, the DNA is TGTGCCAGCAGCTTATTGGCGGGAGGGTCCAACAATGAGCAGTTCTTC.

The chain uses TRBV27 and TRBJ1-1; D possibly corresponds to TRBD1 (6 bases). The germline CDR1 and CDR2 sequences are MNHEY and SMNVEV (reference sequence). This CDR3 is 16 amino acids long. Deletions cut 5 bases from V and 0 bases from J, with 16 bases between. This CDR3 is CASSILQGGMNTEAFF. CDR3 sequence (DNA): TGTGCCAGCAGTATACTACAGGGTGGGATGAACACTGAAGCTTTCTTT.

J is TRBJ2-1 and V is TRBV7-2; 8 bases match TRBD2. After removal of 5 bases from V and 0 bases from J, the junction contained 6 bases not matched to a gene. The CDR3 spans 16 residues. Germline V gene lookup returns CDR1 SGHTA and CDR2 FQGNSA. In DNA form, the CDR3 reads TGTGCCAGCAGCCTAAGCGGGAGCAGCTCCTACAATGAGCAGTTCTTC. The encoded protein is CASSLSGSSSYNEQFF.

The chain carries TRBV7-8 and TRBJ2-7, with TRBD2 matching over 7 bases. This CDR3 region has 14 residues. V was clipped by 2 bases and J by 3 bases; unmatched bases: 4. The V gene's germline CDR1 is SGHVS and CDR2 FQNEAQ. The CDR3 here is CASSLIAGLYEQYF. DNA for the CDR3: TGTGCCAGCAGCTTAATAGCGGGCCTCTACGAGCAGTACTTC.

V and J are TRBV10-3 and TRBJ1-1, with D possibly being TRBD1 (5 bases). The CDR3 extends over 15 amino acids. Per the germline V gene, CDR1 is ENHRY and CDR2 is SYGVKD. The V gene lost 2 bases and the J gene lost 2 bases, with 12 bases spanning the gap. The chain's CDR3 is CAISELPDSNTEAFF. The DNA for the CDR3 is TGTGCCATCAGTGAGCTGCCTGACAGTAACACTGAAGCTTTCTTT.

CDR3 sequence reads: CASSPGQGEDYGYTF. The CDR3 DNA reads as TGTGCCAGCTCACCGGGACAGGGTGAGGACTATGGCTACACCTTC. This chain links TRBV18 with TRBJ1-2, with TRBD1 matching over 9 bases. Germline lookup yields CDR1 KGHSH and CDR2 LQKENI. This CDR3 is 15 amino acids long. J lost 3 bases, V lost 3 bases, and 5 bases had no gene match.

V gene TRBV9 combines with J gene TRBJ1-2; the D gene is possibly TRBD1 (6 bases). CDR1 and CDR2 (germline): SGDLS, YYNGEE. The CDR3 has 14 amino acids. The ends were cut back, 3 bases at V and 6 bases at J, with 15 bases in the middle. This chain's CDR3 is CASSGSDSWNGYTF. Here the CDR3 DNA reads TGTGCCAGCAGCGGTTCGGACAGTTGGAATGGCTACACCTTC.

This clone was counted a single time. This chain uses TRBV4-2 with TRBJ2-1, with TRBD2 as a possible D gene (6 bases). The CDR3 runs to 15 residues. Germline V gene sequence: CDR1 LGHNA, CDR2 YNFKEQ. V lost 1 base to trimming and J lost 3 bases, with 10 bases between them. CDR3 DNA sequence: TGTGCCAGCAGCCAAGGTTTGGGACTCTACAATGAGCAGTTCTTC. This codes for CASSQGLGLYNEQFF.

The CDR3 region is CASSPAGQGTYEQYF. The CDR3 nucleotides are TGTGCCAGTAGTCCCGCGGGACAGGGGACCTACGAGCAGTACTTC. The V call is TRBV19, the J call TRBJ2-7; TRBD1 matches 10 bases. The germline CDR1 and CDR2 sequences are LNHDA and SQIVND (reference sequence). This CDR3 is 15 amino acids long. Trimming cost V 5 bases and J 2 bases; bases outside gene matches: 6. Full variable domain (missing parts from reference TRBV19 and TRBJ2-7): DGGITQSPKYLFRKEGQNVTLSCEQNLNHDAMYWYRQDPGQGLRLIYYSQIVNDFQKGDIAEGYSVSREKKESFPLTVTSAQKNPTAFYLCASSPAGQGTYEQYFGPGTRLTVT.